This T cell receptor (beta chain) was found in a study of cytomegalovirus exposure and HLA in healthy donors. The ends lost 4 bases at V and 2 bases at J; junction bases unmatched: 10. Germline CDR1 is SGHDT and CDR2 is YYEEEE. The CDR3 runs 16 residues. This clone was found once. Libraries were prepared by immunoSEQ multiplex PCR; TCRdb keeps only in-frame clonotypes and omits some of them. The sample holds 220,000 or so clones, around 87% seen once. This TCR derives from a woman aged 18-29 years in good health and CMV-seropositive. The sample was PBMCs. The rearrangement joins TRBV5-6 to TRBJ2-7; 9 nucleotides agree with TRBD1. CDR3 loop: CASSLPPGQGPYEQYF. DNA for the CDR3: TGTGCCAGCAGCCTGCCCCCGGGACAGGGACCCTACGAGCAGTACTTC.